A single sample is the source of the 32 T cell receptor beta chains below, sequenced in a study of T cells in Graves' hyperthyroidism and ophthalmopathy. Amplified TCR beta CDR3 regions derived from RNA transcripts. The TCR CDR3 was amplified in a first-round RT-PCR using the HTBI primer set. TCRdb passed the multiplex PCR reads through MiXCR, listing each CDR3 protein once. The data hold over 300,000 distinct CDR3 sequences, with around 15% observed a single time. Input material: blood. These TCRs come from a woman aged 35 to 49 with Graves' ophthalmopathy.

V and J are TRBV4-1 and TRBJ2-3; no reliable D call. The V end lost 4 bases, the J end lost 2 bases, and 10 bases lay between the germline ends. The CDR3 extends over 14 amino acids. Germline V gives CDR1 MGHRA, CDR2 YSYEKL. Here the CDR3 reads CASSRLKHTDTQYF. CDR3 in DNA: TGCGCCAGCAGCCGGCTAAAGCACACAGATACGCAGTATTTT.

This clonotype has ten or more counts. The chain uses TRBV2 and TRBJ1-5, with 9 bases lining up with TRBD1. The J segment lost 0 bases and the V segment lost 6 bases, leaving 12 bases of the junction unmatched. The CDR3 contains 18 residues. Germline loops: CDR1 SNHLY, CDR2 FYNNEI. DNA of the CDR3: TGTGCCAGCAGAGTTGACAGGGGGAGATCGAATAGCAATCAGCCCCAGCATTTT. It is translated as CASRVDRGRSNSNQPQHF.

This clonotype was seen repeatedly, ten times or more. The rearrangement links TRBV5-1 to TRBJ2-7, with 12 bases matching TRBD1. V lost 4 bases to trimming and J lost 2 bases; unmatched junction nucleotides: 7. CDR1 and CDR2 (germline): SGHRS, YFSETQ. CDR3 length equals 16 residues. The CDR3 nucleotides are TGCGCCAGCAGCGGAATCCGGGACAGGGGGCCCTACGAGCAGTACTTC. This codes for CASSGIRDRGPYEQYF.

This clonotype was found many times. This chain connects TRBV13 to TRBJ2-7; TRBD1 agrees at 9 bases. Germline values: CDR1 PRHDT, CDR2 FYEKMQ (reference sequence). The CDR3 spans 15 residues. Germline trimming cut 1 base from V and 0 bases from J; bases unmatched to any gene: 1. The CDR3 DNA follows: TGTGCCAGCAGCTTAGCGGGACAGGGCTCCTACGAGCAGTACTTC. Protein: CASSLAGQGSYEQYF.

A note on this clonotype: A read error is possible here, since a much larger clone lies one base away. This rearrangement joins TRBV3-1 to TRBJ2-1; the D is unclear. This CDR3 has 15 residues. Germline CDR1 and CDR2: LGHDT and YNNKEL (reference sequence). The CDR3 here is CASSQDQGSYNEQLF. In DNA, the CDR3 is TGTGCCAGCAGCCAAGATCAAGGCTCCTACAATGAGCAGCTCTTC.

V and J are TRBV27 and TRBJ2-7; the D is unclear. From germline, CDR1 is MNHEY and CDR2 SMNVEV (reference sequence). The CDR3 sequence is 15 residues long. The V end lost 2 bases, the J end lost 4 bases, and 15 bases lay between the germline ends. CDR3 region: CASSLQFDSPYEQYF. The CDR3 DNA reads TGTGCCAGCAGTTTACAATTCGATAGCCCTTACGAGCAGTACTTC.

V gene TRBV12-5 combines with J gene TRBJ2-6, with D unclear. Germline loops: CDR1 LGHNT, CDR2 FRNRAP. The CDR3 length is 13 residues. V lost 6 bases and J 3 bases, leaving 6 bases between the germline ends. The CDR3 reads CASGMNGANVLTF. For the CDR3, the DNA is TGTGCTAGTGGCATGAATGGGGCCAACGTCCTGACTTTC. Full variable domain (missing parts from reference TRBV12-5 and TRBJ2-6): DARVTQTPRHKVTEMGQEVTMRCQPILGHNTVFWYRQTMMQGLELLAYFRNRAPLDDSGMPKDRFSAEMPDATLATLKIQPSEPRDSAVYFCASGMNGANVLTFGAGSRLTVL.

A word on this clonotype: The germline gene is not matched at one end of the junction; a read error may be the cause. V and J are TRBV25-1 and TRBJ2-5, with 8 nucleotides matching TRBD2. Germline CDR1 is MGHDK and CDR2 is SYGVNS. CDR3 length equals 15 residues. CDR3 DNA: TGTGCCAGTTCCCCCCTCGCCCCCGGGGGGGAGACCCGGTACTTC. It yields the protein CASSPLAPGGETRYF.

This clonotype has a handful of counts. The chain couples TRBV11-2 to TRBJ2-7; TRBD2 agrees at 10 bases. V lost 3 bases, J lost 2 bases, and 4 bases stayed unmatched. Germline CDR1 reads SGHAT; CDR2 reads FQNNGV. The CDR3 is made up of 15 amino acids. Here the CDR3 DNA reads TGTGCCAGCAGCTTTGAACTAGCGGGACCCTACGAGCAGTACTTC. Its protein product is CASSFELAGPYEQYF.

This clonotype was counted ten times or more. This sequence joins TRBV29-1 and TRBJ1-1; D may be TRBD1 (6 bases). This CDR3 contains 16 residues. The germline gives CDR1 SQVTM, CDR2 ANQGSEA. V was trimmed by 6 bases and J by 1 base, leaving 21 bases between them. This CDR3 reads CSVVPPGVGRNTEAFF. In DNA, the CDR3 is TGCAGCGTAGTACCACCAGGGGTTGGTAGGAACACTGAAGCTTTCTTT.

The V and J genes are TRBV7-9 and TRBJ1-2; tentatively, D is TRBD1 (5 bases). The CDR3 is made up of 14 amino acids. Trimming removed 6 bases from V and 2 bases from J, with 13 bases in between. The germline V gene encodes CDR1 SEHNR and CDR2 FQNEAQ (reference sequence). This chain's CDR3 is CASSLTRGNYGYTF. CDR3 nucleotide sequence: TGTGCCAGCAGTTTGACACGGGGGAACTATGGCTACACCTTC. Filled out from reference TRBV7-9 and TRBJ1-2, the complete variable domain reads DTGVSQNPRHKITKRGQNVTFRCDPISEHNRLYWYRQTLGQGPEFLTYFQNEAQLEKSRLLSDRFSAERPKGSFSTLEIQRTEQGDSAMYLCASSLTRGNYGYTFGSGTRLTVV.

This clonotype was recorded at least ten times. CDR3 sequence: CASNLGQGRYEQFF. CDR3 sequence (DNA): TGTGCCAGCAACCTCGGACAGGGTCGTTATGAGCAGTTCTTC. The genes are TRBV11-3 and TRBJ2-1; 8 nucleotides agree with TRBD1. With 7 bases clipped from V and 8 bases from J, the junction kept 10 bases outside the gene matches. From germline, CDR1 is SGHNT and CDR2 YENEEA. The CDR3 contains 14 residues.

This clonotype was detected only a few times. Mismatch with germline at one junction end may stem from a read error. This rearrangement joins TRBV25-1 to TRBJ2-2, with TRBD2 identical over 10 bases. CDR3 size: 16 residues. Germline V gene data show CDR1 as MGHDK and CDR2 as SYGVNS. CDR3 protein: CASRGLAGANAGELFF. In nucleotides, the CDR3 is TGTGCCAGCAGGGGGCTAGCGGGAGCGAACGCCGGGGAGCTGTTTTTT.

This clonotype was recorded many times. V gene TRBV6-1 combines with J gene TRBJ2-5, with no clear D. CDR1 is MNHNS and CDR2 is SASEGT in the germline V gene. The CDR3 has 13 residues. V lost 4 bases, J lost 2 bases, and 8 bases lay in between. The CDR3 loop reads CASSVEHQETQYF. CDR3 sequence (DNA): TGTGCCAGCAGTGTGGAACATCAAGAGACCCAGTACTTC.

The V and J genes are TRBV6-1 and TRBJ2-7, with 8 nucleotides matching TRBD2. The CDR3 is 15 residues long. CDR1 is MNHNS, CDR2 SASEGT, per germline. Trimming at V came to 3 bases and at J to 0 bases, leaving 4 bases not matched to a gene. Here the CDR3 DNA reads TGTGCCAGCAGTGAGATAGCGGGGACCTCCTACGAGCAGTACTTC. As protein: CASSEIAGTSYEQYF.

This clonotype has at least ten counts. This chain uses TRBV15 with TRBJ2-3, with TRBD2 identical over 15 bases. Losses at the gene ends were 0 bases for V and 4 bases for J; bases not matched to a gene: 5. CDR1 LNHNV and CDR2 YYDKDF come from the germline V gene (reference sequence). This CDR3 comprises 18 residues. CDR3 in amino acids: CATSREGWTSGGADTQYF. Written as DNA, the CDR3 is TGTGCCACCAGCAGAGAGGGATGGACTAGCGGGGGGGCAGATACGCAGTATTTT.

V usage is TRBV12-3 or TRBV12-4 and J usage is TRBJ2-1; a possible D gene is TRBD2 (5 bases). The CDR3 contains 17 residues. Trimming left V 2 bases short and J 5 bases short, with 19 bases between. CDR3 sequence reads: CASSLRGWGETNNEQFF. The CDR3 coding sequence is TGTGCCAGCAGTTTACGGGGTTGGGGTGAGACGAACAATGAGCAGTTCTTC.

This clonotype was found many times. The chain carries TRBV30 and TRBJ1-1; no definite D call. Germline V lookup: CDR1 GTSNPN, CDR2 SVGIG (reference sequence). The V gene lost 0 bases and the J gene lost 3 bases, with 8 bases spanning the gap. The CDR3 is 13 amino acids. CDR3 sequence: CAWSVLVHTEAFF. The CDR3 DNA sequence: TGTGCCTGGAGTGTACTCGTTCACACTGAAGCTTTCTTT.

This clonotype showed up just a few times. The V and J genes are TRBV13 and TRBJ2-7; a possible D gene is TRBD2 (5 bases). The CDR3 is 15 residues long. Trimming stripped 1 base from V and 7 bases from J, with 17 bases between. Looked up from germline, CDR1 is PRHDT and CDR2 is FYEKMQ (reference sequence). CDR3 region: CASSLDSGSSGEQYF. The CDR3 DNA sequence: TGTGCCAGCAGCTTAGACAGCGGAAGTTCGGGAGAGCAGTACTTC.

This clonotype was detected only a few times. The J gene is TRBJ1-1, the V gene TRBV20-1; the D gene is possibly TRBD1 (5 bases). Germline V gives CDR1 DFQATT, CDR2 SNEGSKA (reference sequence). The CDR3 is 14 residues long. Trimming left V 1 base short and J 3 bases short, with 12 bases between. This chain's CDR3 is CSARVEGWDTEAFF. The CDR3 DNA reads TGCAGTGCTAGAGTTGAGGGGTGGGACACTGAAGCTTTCTTT.

The CDR3 sequence is CASSVALAGTSGEQFF. The CDR3 DNA reads as TGTGCCAGCAGCGTAGCCCTAGCGGGGACCTCCGGTGAGCAGTTCTTC. The rearrangement joins TRBV9 to TRBJ2-1; 9 positions agree with TRBD2. CDR1 and CDR2 from the germline V gene are SGDLS and YYNGEE. The CDR3 covers 16 residues. Trimming took 0 bases from V and 9 from J; bases not matched to a gene: 10.

This clonotype was observed many times. The chain links TRBV7-9 to TRBJ2-7, with 9 bases that match TRBD1. The CDR3 contains 19 residues. Germline V gives CDR1 SEHNR, CDR2 FQNEAQ (reference sequence). V gave up 5 bases and J gave up 2 bases; unmatched junction bases: 19. The CDR3 here is CASSQPRAPDRDRAYEQYF. As DNA, the CDR3 is TGTGCCAGCAGCCAGCCCAGGGCCCCCGACCGGGACAGGGCCTACGAGCAGTACTTC. The whole variable domain, remainder taken from reference TRBV7-9 and TRBJ2-7, is DTGVSQNPRHKITKRGQNVTFRCDPISEHNRLYWYRQTLGQGPEFLTYFQNEAQLEKSRLLSDRFSAERPKGSFSTLEIQRTEQGDSAMYLCASSQPRAPDRDRAYEQYFGPGTRLTVT.

This clonotype appeared a few times. The DNA for the CDR3 is TGTGCCAGCAGTTACCCTTCTACCCGGGACAGGGTGTACGAGCAGTACTTC. It specifies CASSYPSTRDRVYEQYF. The chain recombines TRBV6-5 with TRBJ2-7; the match to TRBD1 covers 9 bases. Germline CDR1 and CDR2: MNHEY and SVGAGI. V lost 2 bases and J lost 4; bases outside the gene matches: 12. This CDR3 is 17 amino acids long.

The gene calls are TRBV6-1 and TRBJ1-5, with a weak D call TRBD1 (5 bases). CDR1 and CDR2 from the germline V gene are MNHNS and SASEGT. V gave up 6 bases and J gave up 2 bases, with 8 bases separating them. The CDR3 runs to 13 residues. The DNA for the CDR3 is TGTGCCAGCAGGGGGCGCGGCAATCAGCCCCAGCATTTT. It encodes CASRGRGNQPQHF.

This clonotype was recorded at least ten times. The chain combines TRBV28 with TRBJ2-2, with 11 bases lining up with TRBD1. Trimming removed 6 bases from V and 2 bases from J; junction bases left unmatched: 5. The CDR3 consists of 16 residues. Germline V CDR1 and CDR2: MDHEN, SYDVKM. The CDR3 DNA is TGTGCCAGCAGCCCTTGGACAGGGGGCAACACCGGGGAGCTGTTTTTT. It codes for CASSPWTGGNTGELFF.

This clonotype has ten or more counts. The chain links TRBV7-2 to TRBJ2-7; 7 nucleotides align to TRBD1. The V segment lost 4 bases and the J segment 0 bases; nucleotides outside the gene matches: 6. The CDR3 sequence is 15 residues long. Germline loops: CDR1 SGHTA, CDR2 FQGNSA. CDR3 amino acids: CASSSDRWSSYEQYF. The CDR3 bases are TGTGCCAGCAGCTCGGACAGGTGGAGCTCCTACGAGCAGTACTTC.

This clonotype was seen ten or more times. The chain combines TRBV20-1 with TRBJ2-1; D unresolved. In germline, CDR1 is DFQATT, CDR2 SNEGSKA (reference sequence). The CDR3 contains 14 residues. The V gene lost 4 bases and the J gene lost 10 bases, with 20 bases spanning the gap. The CDR3 sequence is CSAIEDPSQGEQFF. CDR3 DNA: TGCAGTGCTATCGAAGACCCCTCGCAAGGAGAGCAGTTCTTC.

This clonotype was counted at least ten times. V usage is TRBV6-1 and J usage is TRBJ2-1, with 9 bases that match TRBD2. Germline V gene lookup returns CDR1 MNHNS and CDR2 SASEGT. Trimming took 6 bases from V and 7 from J; bases not matched to a gene: 19. The CDR3 runs 18 residues. Here the CDR3 DNA reads TGTGCCAGCAGCCACCCGCTTCATCCGGGACTAGCCTTAAATGAGCAGTTCTTC. Amino acids: CASSHPLHPGLALNEQFF.

This clonotype was counted at least ten times. V and J are TRBV5-4 and TRBJ1-1; the D gene is possibly TRBD1 (6 bases). This CDR3 is 15 amino acids long. Germline V gene data show CDR1 as SGHNT and CDR2 as YYREEE (reference sequence). The V gene lost 4 bases and the J gene lost 5 bases, with 18 bases spanning the gap. CDR3 sequence reads: CASSRVEGVGTEAFF. CDR3 in DNA: TGTGCCAGCAGCCGCGTCGAGGGGGTCGGTACTGAAGCTTTCTTT.

The rearrangement links TRBV14 to TRBJ2-1; D perhaps matches TRBD2 (5 bases). Germline CDR1 and CDR2: SGHDN and FVKESK. Trimming took 1 base from V and 6 from J, leaving 10 bases between them. The CDR3 covers 14 residues. The CDR3 DNA reads as TGTGCCAGCAGCCAAGTTAGGACTCGCAATGAGCAGTTCTTC. It codes for CASSQVRTRNEQFF.

In this sample, this clonotype turned up many times. The V call is TRBV6-5, the J call TRBJ2-3; unclear D gene. Germline values: CDR1 MNHEY, CDR2 SVGAGI. V shed 2 bases and J shed 6 bases, with 9 bases lying between them. The length of the CDR3 is 13 residues. The DNA for the CDR3 is TGTGCCAGCAGTTACCGCATTGGGGATACGCAGTATTTT. Translating it yields CASSYRIGDTQYF.

This clonotype has a handful of counts. The chain joins TRBV4-1 to TRBJ2-4; 12 bases are a match to TRBD2. CDR1 and CDR2 from the germline V gene are MGHRA and YSYEKL. The CDR3 runs 17 residues. V lost 4 bases, J lost 5 bases, and 9 bases stayed unmatched. CDR3 bases: TGCGCCAGCAGCCCGTACTCTAGCGGGAGGGCCCAAAACATTCAGTACTTC. Encoded protein: CASSPYSSGRAQNIQYF.